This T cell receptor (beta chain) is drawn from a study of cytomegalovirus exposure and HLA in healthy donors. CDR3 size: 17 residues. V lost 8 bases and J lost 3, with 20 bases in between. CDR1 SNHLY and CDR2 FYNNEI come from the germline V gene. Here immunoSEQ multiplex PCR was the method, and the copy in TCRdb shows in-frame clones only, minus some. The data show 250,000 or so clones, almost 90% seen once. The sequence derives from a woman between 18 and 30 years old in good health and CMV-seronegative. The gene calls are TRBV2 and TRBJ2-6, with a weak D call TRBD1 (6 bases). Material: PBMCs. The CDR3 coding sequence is TGTGCCAGCGATAGGGCAGGGGCCCGGAATGGGGCCAACGTCCTGACTTTC. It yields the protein CASDRAGARNGANVLTF.